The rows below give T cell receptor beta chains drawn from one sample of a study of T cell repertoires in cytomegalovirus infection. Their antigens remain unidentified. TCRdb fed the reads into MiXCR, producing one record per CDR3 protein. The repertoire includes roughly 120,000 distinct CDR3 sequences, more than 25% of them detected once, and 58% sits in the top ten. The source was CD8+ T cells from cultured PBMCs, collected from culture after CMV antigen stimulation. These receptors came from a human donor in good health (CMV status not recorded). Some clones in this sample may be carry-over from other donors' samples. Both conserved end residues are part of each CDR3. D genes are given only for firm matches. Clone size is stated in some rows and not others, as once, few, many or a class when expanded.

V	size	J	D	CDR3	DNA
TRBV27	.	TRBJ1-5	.	CASSFRGRFGRPQHF	TGTGCCAGCAGTTTCCGGGGACGGTTTGGGCGACCCCAGCATTTT
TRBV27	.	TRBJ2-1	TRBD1	CASSLWGQGARNEQFF	TGTGCCAGCAGTTTATGGGGGCAGGGGGCAAGGAATGAGCAGTTCTTC
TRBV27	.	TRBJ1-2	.	CASSSATPRGSYGYTF	TGTGCCAGCAGTTCCGCCACCCCCAGGGGTTCCTATGGCTACACCTTC
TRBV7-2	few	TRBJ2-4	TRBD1	CASSHDRGRAKNIQYF	TGTGCCAGCAGCCACGACAGGGGGCGAGCCAAAAACATTCAGTACTTC
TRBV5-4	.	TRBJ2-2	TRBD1	CASSLMRQGGTGELFF	TGTGCCAGCAGCTTAATGAGACAGGGGGGTACCGGGGAGCTGTTTTTT
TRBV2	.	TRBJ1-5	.	CASSASGDGNQPQHF	TGTGCCAGCAGCGCCTCTGGAGACGGCAATCAGCCCCAGCATTTT
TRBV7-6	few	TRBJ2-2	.	CASSPEGGPTGELFF	TGTGCCAGCAGCCCAGAGGGGGGGCCCACCGGGGAGCTGTTTTTT
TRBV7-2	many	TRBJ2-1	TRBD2	CASSLFILAGEFYNEQFF	TGTGCCAGCAGCTTATTCATACTAGCGGGGGAATTTTACAATGAGCAGTTCTTC
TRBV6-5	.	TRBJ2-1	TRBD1	CASSYTGTGWNEQFF	TGTGCCAGCAGTTACACCGGGACAGGGTGGAATGAGCAGTTCTTC
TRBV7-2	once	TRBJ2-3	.	CASSLELVGTQYF	TGTGCCAGTAGCTTAGAACTAGTCGGGACGCAGTATTTT
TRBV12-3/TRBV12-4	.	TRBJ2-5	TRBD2	CASSLILLAGETQYF	TGTGCCAGCAGTTTGATCCTGTTAGCGGGGGAGACCCAGTACTTC
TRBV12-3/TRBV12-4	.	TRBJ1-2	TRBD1	CASTLWGQGNYGYTF	TGTGCCAGCACCCTCTGGGGACAGGGGAACTATGGCTACACCTTC
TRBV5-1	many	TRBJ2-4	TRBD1	CASSLAFRTGANIAKNIQYF	TGCGCCAGCAGCTTGGCCTTTCGGACAGGGGCGAATATAGCCAAAAACATTCAGTACTTC
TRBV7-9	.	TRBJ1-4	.	CASDTGTNEKLFF	TGTGCCAGCGATACGGGTACTAATGAAAAACTGTTTTTT